A selection of T cell receptor beta chains follows, all from one sample in a study of blood T cell repertoires in COVID-19. Libraries were prepared by immunoSEQ multiplex PCR; TCRdb keeps only in-frame clonotypes and omits some of them. The sample shows just under 350,000 clones, roughly 89% of them seen only once. Sequencing was carried out using peripheral blood. The source is a woman younger than 30 who had recovered from COVID-19. Both conserved end residues are part of each CDR3. Each record gives: J gene, V gene, CDR3 protein.

TRBJ1-1 | TRBV6-5 | CASLAHRDGGEAFF
TRBJ1-1 | TRBV11-3 | CASSFSFDRPNTEAFF
TRBJ1-2 | TRBV25-1 | CASSDLSRGDGYTF
TRBJ1-2 | TRBV28 | CASRRDSYGYTF
TRBJ1-5 | TRBV18 | CASSPKYSGVGDQPQHF
TRBJ2-2 | TRBV7-2 | CASSLWGGNTGELFF
TRBJ2-3 | TRBV2 | CASSETSRGLSDTQYF
TRBJ2-1 | TRBV7-2 | CASSLGLTYNEQFF
TRBJ2-3 | TRBV15 | CATSRGPGLAITDTQYF
TRBJ2-3 | TRBV9 | CASSVGSGSYTDTQYF
TRBJ1-2 | TRBV29-1 | CSVVLGGGYTF
TRBJ2-3 | TRBV10-3 | CAISERGQGGTDTQYF
TRBJ1-2 | TRBV27 | CASSLTGGGYGYTF
TRBJ2-3 | TRBV27 | CARRDRGTDTQYF
TRBJ2-3 | TRBV6-4 | CASRATSGSTDTQYF
TRBJ1-3 | TRBV6-5 | CASSSRQGNTIYF
TRBJ1-1 | TRBV4-1 | CASSQVRGNTEAFF